This TCR beta chain was retrieved from a study of cytomegalovirus exposure and HLA in healthy donors. Study-wide results and caveats: It was likely that a cluster of highly shared sequence variants was a sequencing artifact. Versus the approximately 700-donor mean, an Asian-associated ancestry cluster reportedly showed fewer N-insertions in a later analysis.

Turning to this clone: Antigen specificity is unknown.

The CDR3 length is 16 residues. Trimming removed 4 bases from V and 0 bases from J, with 14 bases in between. Germline assignment: CDR1 SGDLS and CDR2 YYNGEE. PCR was performed using 60 Vbeta and 13 Jbeta primers. The protocol was immunoSEQ multiplex PCR, while the TCRdb copy is restricted to in-frame clones and leaves out a portion. The top ten hold roughly 8% of the sample, which has approximately 120,000 clones, 76% seen once. This sequence joins TRBV9 and TRBJ2-1, with D perhaps matching TRBD1 (7 bases). The source material was PBMCs. This receptor was obtained from a woman in her 50s in good health and CMV-seropositive. In DNA form, the CDR3 reads TGTGCCAGCAGCCCCCGACAGGGAGGCTCCTACAATGAGCAGTTCTTC. Its translation: CASSPRQGGSYNEQFF.